The next 9 T cell receptor beta chains were all read from a single sample in a study of STAT5B mutations in CD4+ large granular lymphocyte leukemia. Assay used: immunoSEQ multiplex PCR; TCRdb lists only in-frame clones, some missing. The sample carries 25,000 to 35,000 clones, 70% to 75% recorded once. The sample consisted of CD4+ T cells from blood buffy coats. These receptor sequences come from a human donor in good health.

The rearrangement links TRBV30 to TRBJ2-7, with D possibly matching TRBD2 (6 bases). This CDR3 spans 13 amino acids. Germline V gives CDR1 GTSNPN, CDR2 SVGIG (reference sequence). Trimming left V 5 bases short and J 2 bases short, with 13 bases between. The DNA of the CDR3 is TGTGCCTGGGGCGGGACGCTCACCTACGAGCAGTACTTC. Translated: CAWGGTLTYEQYF.

The chain recombines TRBV11-3 with TRBJ1-1, with D possibly matching TRBD1 (6 bases). Trimming pared 5 bases from V and 4 bases from J, leaving 14 bases between. This CDR3 has 14 residues. Per germline, CDR1 SGHNT and CDR2 YENEEA. The DNA of the CDR3 is TGTGCCAGCAGCGTCCAGGCAGGGGTCACTGAAGCTTTCTTT. Protein: CASSVQAGVTEAFF.

This clone was counted between two and nine times. The CDR3 region is CASSKRSGSINEQFF. The CDR3 bases are TGTGCCAGCAGCAAGAGAAGCGGGAGTATAAATGAGCAGTTCTTC. The J gene is TRBJ2-1, the V gene TRBV11-3; 8 bases match TRBD2. Germline V gene sequence: CDR1 SGHNT, CDR2 YENEEA. The CDR3 is made up of 15 amino acids. V lost 5 bases, J lost 7 bases, and 10 bases stayed unmatched.

The V call is TRBV5-6, the J call TRBJ1-2; 12 bases map to TRBD1. Trimming at V came to 4 bases and at J to 2 bases, leaving 0 bases not matched to a gene. The CDR3 is 14 residues long. CDR1 and CDR2 (germline): SGHDT, YYEEEE. CDR3 residues: CASSGTGGNYGYTF. In DNA, the CDR3 is TGTGCCAGCAGCGGGACAGGGGGCAACTATGGCTACACCTTC.

This clone turned up a few times. This chain connects TRBV7-2 to TRBJ1-1; TRBD1 matches 9 bases. V lost 5 bases, J lost 1 base, and 5 bases stayed unmatched. Germline V CDR1 and CDR2: SGHTA, FQGNSA. The CDR3 runs to 15 residues. The CDR3 DNA sequence: TGTGCCAGCAGCCTTTGGACAGGGGAGAACACTGAAGCTTTCTTT. Residues: CASSLWTGENTEAFF.

The chain employs TRBV19 and TRBJ2-5; tentatively, D is TRBD1 (6 bases). The CDR3 runs 14 residues. The germline CDR1 and CDR2 sequences are LNHDA and SQIVND (reference sequence). Deletions cut 8 bases from V and 5 bases from J, with 18 bases between. The CDR3, as DNA: TGTGCCAGTTCTCAACAGGGCGGTACGGAGACCCAGTACTTC. Amino acids: CASSQQGGTETQYF.

The rearrangement links TRBV7-9 to TRBJ1-4, with 7 positions matching TRBD1. The CDR3 consists of 14 residues. V gave up 3 bases and J gave up 3 bases; unmatched junction bases: 1. The germline V gene encodes CDR1 SEHNR and CDR2 FQNEAQ (reference sequence). The CDR3 DNA reads TGTGCCAGCAGCTTGACAGGGTCTAATGAAAAACTGTTTTTT. This encodes CASSLTGSNEKLFF.

The chain uses TRBV9 and TRBJ1-3, with a tentative D call TRBD1 (6 bases). In germline, CDR1 is SGDLS, CDR2 YYNGEE. The CDR3 contains 16 residues. V was cut by 3 bases and J by 4 bases, with 17 bases left in between. In DNA form, the CDR3 reads TGTGCCAGCAGCGCCCGACAGGAGCTCTGGGGAAACACCATATATTTT. This sequence encodes CASSARQELWGNTIYF.

This clone was picked up one time. V usage is TRBV6-6 and J usage is TRBJ2-7; no clear D. Between the trimmed V and J ends, which lost 5 bases and 3 bases, there was a span of 14 bases. This CDR3 has 14 residues. Germline V gene lookup returns CDR1 MNHNY and CDR2 SVGAGI (reference sequence). The CDR3 here is CASSRSTNHYEQYF. CDR3 nucleotides: TGTGCCAGCAGTCGGTCGACAAATCACTACGAGCAGTACTTC.